These T cell receptor beta chains were read from a single sample in a study of immune characterization of retroperitoneal liposarcoma. One entry per CDR3 protein, called by TCRdb with MiXCR from the PCR reads. Seen here are fewer than 5,000 distinct CDR3 sequences, over 25% observed once, and the top ten hold about 10%. Sample: blood. The receptors were gathered from a female donor with retroperitoneal liposarcoma. CDR3s leave out the opening cysteine and the closing phenylalanine or tryptophan. D genes are given only for firm matches.

>TRBJ2-1|NA|TRBV6-1
ASSEGGFSYEQF
>TRBJ2-1|NA|TRBV4-1
ASSQGFAGDEQF
>TRBJ2-7|NA|TRBV6-1
ASSLEPDSYEQY
>NA|NA|TRBV20-1
SFNRGGTYEQY
>TRBJ2-1|NA|TRBV27
ASSLRGQRNNEQF
>TRBJ2-1|NA|TRBV10-2
ASSETPPPEQF
>TRBJ2-5|TRBD1|TRBV6-1
ASSRQGAFETQY
>NA|NA|TRBV25-1
ASSDPRGAGETQF
>TRBJ2-1|TRBD2|TRBV6-1
ASRGMAGGRYNEQF
>TRBJ2-1|NA|TRBV5-1
ASRRESEQF
>TRBJ2-3|NA|TRBV7-6
ASSFVATDTQY
>TRBJ1-6|TRBD1|TRBV27
ASSLDRGMVGALH
>TRBJ1-5|NA|TRBV11-3
ASSPGPNQPQH
>NA|NA|TRBV7-2
ASSRGLARKGETQY
>TRBJ2-2|TRBD2|TRBV10-2
ASGLAGDTGELF
>TRBJ2-2|NA|TRBV6-4
ASSPGRGPGELF
>TRBJ2-1|NA|TRBV6-1
ASSERGANNEQF
>TRBJ2-2|NA|TRBV10-3
AISELGRAGELF
>TRBJ2-3|NA|TRBV12-3/TRBV12-4
ASSPARRLSTDTQY
>TRBJ1-3|NA|TRBV6-5
ASSYDRNAGNTIY
>TRBJ2-3|NA|TRBV10-1
ASSESWVPTDTQY
>TRBJ1-6|NA|TRBV6-6
ASSYGQSVYSPLH
>TRBJ1-2|TRBD1|TRBV27
ASRLQGLANGYT
>TRBJ2-7|TRBD2|TRBV7-6
ASSLVTSGFEEQY
>TRBJ2-1|NA|TRBV7-2
ASSLGVGPYNEQF
>TRBJ2-3|TRBD1|TRBV11-1
ASTDRYDSDTQY
>TRBJ2-3|NA|TRBV7-2
ASSLAAPDTQY
>NA|NA|TRBV11-1
ASSLAGTKYEQY
>TRBJ2-3|NA|TRBV27
ASMPGRSTDTQY
>TRBJ2-3|TRBD2|TRBV6-5
ASRLAGWRVDTQY
>TRBJ1-2|TRBD1|TRBV6-1
ASSANRGQNF
>NA|NA|TRBV6-6
ASSIRGTQF